What follows are 31 T cell receptor beta chains derived from one specimen sequenced in a study of cytomegalovirus exposure and HLA in healthy donors (dated by TCRdb to the late 2010s). Receptor amplification or capture employed the immunoSEQ multiplex PCR assay. TCRdb retrieved this table from immuneACCESS and kept in-frame rearrangements only. Not all clones are present; in checked studies, unresolved V genes account for under half, and no reason is known for the remainder. In all, the sample holds about 330,000 clones, and about 85% of those were seen once. Of the sample, 1% to 1.5% is held by the ten largest clones. Sequenced: PBMCs. The receptors here all came from a woman in her thirties in good health and CMV-seropositive.

V is TRBV11-2 and J is TRBJ2-7, with 10 bases identical to TRBD1. The junction had 13 bases not matched to a gene; V was cut back by 5 bases and J by 3 bases. Germline CDR1 reads SGHAT; CDR2 reads FQNNGV. This CDR3 is 17 amino acids long. CDR3 region: CASSPGGLRDRGYEQYF. CDR3 DNA: TGTGCCAGCAGCCCCGGGGGTCTCCGGGACAGGGGCTACGAGCAGTACTTC.

Remarks on this clone: The identical CDR3 is also encoded by other nucleotide sequences in the sample. The chain recombines TRBV9 with TRBJ1-1; unclear D gene. Trimming stripped 4 bases from V and 0 bases from J, with 7 bases between. The CDR3 runs to 13 residues. CDR1 and CDR2 from the germline V gene are SGDLS and YYNGEE. The CDR3 DNA reads TGTGCCAGCAGCACCCAGGTGAACACTGAAGCTTTCTTT. It yields the protein CASSTQVNTEAFF.

V usage is TRBV27 and J usage is TRBJ2-1; D is possibly TRBD2 (5 bases). V lost 5 bases to trimming and J lost 7 bases, with 12 bases between them. Germline V CDR1 and CDR2: MNHEY, SMNVEV (reference sequence). CDR3 length: 13 residues. The CDR3 region has the DNA TGTGCCAGCAGTACAGCGGAAGTAAATGAGCAGTTCTTC. Amino acid sequence: CASSTAEVNEQFF.

V gene TRBV6-5 combines with J gene TRBJ1-1; 8 bases fit TRBD1. The CDR3 extends over 13 amino acids. V was pared by 7 bases and J by 4 bases, with 5 bases of the junction left unmatched. Germline lookup yields CDR1 MNHEY and CDR2 SVGAGI. Here the CDR3 reads CASTRGLGTEAFF. Written as DNA, the CDR3 is TGTGCCAGCACCAGGGGGCTTGGCACTGAAGCTTTCTTT.

The gene calls are TRBV29-1 and TRBJ1-1; D ambiguous. The V gene's germline CDR1 is SQVTM and CDR2 ANQGSEA. There are 13 residues in the CDR3. Trimming pared 4 bases from V and 0 bases from J, leaving 9 bases between. CDR3 DNA sequence: TGCAGCGTTGGTATAACGGTGAACACTGAAGCTTTCTTT. Protein: CSVGITVNTEAFF.

The chain combines TRBV29-1 with TRBJ1-1, with 7 bases that match TRBD1. The CDR3 covers 13 residues. Germline V gene lookup returns CDR1 SQVTM and CDR2 ANQGSEA. The trim removed 5 bases at V and 1 base at J, leaving 4 bases unmatched. CDR3 DNA: TGCAGCGTTACAGGGGTTAGGAACACTGAAGCTTTCTTT. Its protein product is CSVTGVRNTEAFF.

J is TRBJ2-1 and V is TRBV19, with D unresolved. The CDR3 is 14 amino acids. Germline CDR1 is LNHDA and CDR2 is SQIVND (reference sequence). V lost 6 bases and J 5 bases, leaving 14 bases between the germline ends. This CDR3 reads CASRYEGRDNEQFF. The CDR3 coding sequence is TGTGCCAGTAGATACGAAGGACGCGACAATGAGCAGTTCTTC.

This clone was seen only a few times. The rearrangement links TRBV2 to TRBJ1-1; D is unresolved. Germline V CDR1 and CDR2: SNHLY, FYNNEI. There are 13 residues in the CDR3. V lost 3 bases, J lost 6 bases, and 11 bases lay in between. The CDR3 coding sequence is TGTGCCAGCAGTGACGAGTGGGTTTCTGAAGCTTTCTTT. Translation gives CASSDEWVSEAFF.

V gene TRBV4-1 combines with J gene TRBJ1-5; no firm D call. The length of the CDR3 is 16 residues. Germline values: CDR1 MGHRA, CDR2 YSYEKL. With 3 bases removed from V and 0 bases from J, the gap between germline ends came to 12 bases. The CDR3 loop is CASSHRARDSNQPQHF. CDR3 coding DNA: TGCGCCAGCAGCCACCGGGCACGGGATAGCAATCAGCCCCAGCATTTT.

The chain combines TRBV4-1 with TRBJ2-3, with 12 bases matching TRBD2. Unmatched junction bases numbered 8, after V lost 5 bases and J lost 5 bases. Germline V gene sequence: CDR1 MGHRA, CDR2 YSYEKL. The CDR3 is made up of 16 amino acids. CDR3 coding DNA: TGCGCCAGCAGCATCGGACTAGCGGGAACCGGAGATACGCAGTATTTT. Translation: CASSIGLAGTGDTQYF.

In DNA form, the CDR3 reads TGTGCCTGGAGTGTGGCCTCCGGGGACTACAATGAGCAGTTCTTC. Its protein is CAWSVASGDYNEQFF. This sequence joins TRBV30 and TRBJ2-1; weak D call: TRBD2 (5 bases). CDR1 and CDR2 (germline): GTSNPN, SVGIG (reference sequence). V dropped 0 bases and J dropped 3 bases, with 12 bases sitting between them. This CDR3 is 15 amino acids long.

V is TRBV15 and J is TRBJ2-1; 7 bases fit TRBD1. CDR3 length: 15 residues. The V gene end was trimmed by 5 bases and the J gene end by 3 bases; junction bases not matched to a gene: 7. In germline, CDR1 is LNHNV, CDR2 YYDKDF (reference sequence). Here the CDR3 reads CATSWTAGGYNEQFF. As DNA, the CDR3 is TGTGCCACCAGCTGGACGGCAGGGGGCTACAATGAGCAGTTCTTC.

V gene TRBV21-1 combines with J gene TRBJ2-7. TRBV21-1 is described as a pseudogene. The CDR3 loop spans 11 amino acids. CDR3 coding DNA: TGTGCCAGCAGCAAAAACGACGAGCAGTACTTC. This encodes CASSKNDEQYF.

The J gene is TRBJ2-1, the V gene TRBV25-1, with 12 nucleotides matching TRBD2. With V trimmed by 4 bases and J by 8 bases, 6 bases remained unmatched. Germline V gene sequence: CDR1 MGHDK, CDR2 SYGVNS. The CDR3 covers 15 residues. The CDR3 nucleotides read TGTGCCAGCAGTGGACTAGCGGGAGATTTCGATGAGCAGTTCTTC. It codes for CASSGLAGDFDEQFF.

This clone was observed a single time. This rearrangement joins TRBV27 to TRBJ2-1; 10 bases fit TRBD2. Germline CDR1 is MNHEY and CDR2 is SMNVEV (reference sequence). The CDR3 has 15 amino acids. V trimming: 7 bases; J trimming: 3 bases; junction bases outside the gene matches: 6. CDR3 amino acids: CASKSGREDYNEQFF. In DNA form, the CDR3 reads TGTGCCAGCAAAAGCGGGAGGGAGGACTACAATGAGCAGTTCTTC.

This clone has only a few counts. The chain carries TRBV6-5 and TRBJ1-5; D is possibly TRBD1 (6 bases). The CDR3 runs 14 residues. The germline V gene encodes CDR1 MNHEY and CDR2 SVGAGI. Trimming pared 6 bases from V and 7 bases from J, leaving 16 bases between. The CDR3 region has the DNA TGTGCCAGCAGCTTCCGGGAGGGGGTCCAGCCCCAGCATTTT. It is translated as CASSFREGVQPQHF.

The chain joins TRBV13 to TRBJ1-2; no clear D gene. V was trimmed by 2 bases and J by 4 bases, leaving 5 bases between them. The CDR3 spans 12 residues. CDR1 is PRHDT, CDR2 FYEKMQ, per germline (reference sequence). The DNA for the CDR3 is TGTGCCAGCAGCTTACCTAGCTATGGCTACACCTTC. Protein sequence: CASSLPSYGYTF.

V and J are TRBV6-5 and TRBJ2-4; a weak D match, TRBD1 (6 bases). V was cut by 4 bases and J by 7 bases, with 14 bases left in between. Germline assignment: CDR1 MNHEY and CDR2 SVGAGI. This CDR3 has 14 amino acids. The CDR3 DNA is TGTGCCAGCAGTTCGCCGCAGAGGGGGAACATTCAGTACTTC. As protein: CASSSPQRGNIQYF.

The rearrangement links TRBV14 to TRBJ2-3, with 9 bases matching TRBD1. Germline CDR1 reads SGHDN; CDR2 reads FVKESK. V dropped 5 bases and J dropped 2; count of bases not matched to a gene: 8. The CDR3 has 16 amino acids. The CDR3 reads CASSFRTGVATDTQYF. In DNA form, the CDR3 reads TGTGCCAGCAGCTTCAGGACAGGGGTTGCCACAGATACGCAGTATTTT.

This clone showed up just a few times. V is TRBV7-9 and J is TRBJ1-5; D is unresolved. Trimming removed 3 bases at V and 4 bases at J, with 7 bases between. The CDR3 totals 13 residues. Per the germline V gene, CDR1 is SEHNR and CDR2 is FQNEAQ (reference sequence). The CDR3 DNA sequence: TGTGCCAGCAGCTTCGGGGATAATCAGCCCCAGCATTTT. The encoded protein is CASSFGDNQPQHF.

V is TRBV7-3 and J is TRBJ2-3, with a tentative D call TRBD1 (5 bases). CDR1 SGHTA and CDR2 FQGTGA come from the germline V gene. The CDR3 length is 14 residues. The V gene lost 3 bases and the J gene lost 5 bases, with 12 bases spanning the gap. In DNA, the CDR3 is TGTGCCAGCAGCTTTATGCCAGGGCTAGATACGCAGTATTTT. Translated: CASSFMPGLDTQYF.

This clone is a singleton in its sample. The rearrangement uses TRBV4-3 and TRBJ2-1; D is ambiguous. This CDR3 region has 12 residues. Deletions cut 0 bases from V and 8 bases from J, with 5 bases between. CDR1 is LGHNA and CDR2 is YSLEER in the germline V gene. The CDR3 loop is CASSQDKDEQFF. CDR3 nucleotide sequence: TGCGCCAGCAGCCAAGATAAAGATGAGCAGTTCTTC.

J is TRBJ2-6 and V is TRBV30; no reliable D call. This CDR3 region has 14 residues. CDR1 and CDR2 from the germline V gene are GTSNPN and SVGIG (reference sequence). V lost 5 bases and J lost 0, with 8 bases in between. CDR3 protein: CAWQALSGANVLTF. In nucleotides, the CDR3 is TGTGCCTGGCAGGCTCTCTCTGGGGCCAACGTCCTGACTTTC.

The chain links TRBV5-1 to TRBJ2-2; 12 bases match TRBD2. Looked up from germline, CDR1 is SGHRS and CDR2 is YFSETQ. This CDR3 contains 16 residues. The V segment lost 3 bases and the J segment 2 bases; nucleotides outside the gene matches: 2. The CDR3 DNA reads as TGCGCCAGCAGCTCACTAGCGGGGGGTAACACCGGGGAGCTGTTTTTT. It translates to CASSSLAGGNTGELFF.

The chain joins TRBV29-1 to TRBJ1-2; 9 positions agree with TRBD1. Germline CDR1 and CDR2: SQVTM and ANQGSEA. J lost 8 bases, V lost 3 bases, and 13 bases had no gene match. This CDR3 spans 15 amino acids. CDR3 sequence (DNA): TGCAGCGTTGAGTCGAGGGACAGGGCTTCACGAGGCTACACCTTC. Translating it yields CSVESRDRASRGYTF.

This chain links TRBV7-8 with TRBJ1-1; D is ambiguous. Trimming took off 1 base at V and 1 base at J, with 7 bases between the two ends. Germline V CDR1 and CDR2: SGHVS, FQNEAQ. The CDR3 sequence is 14 residues long. CDR3 bases: TGTGCCAGCAGCTTAGTTGGGGAGAACACTGAAGCTTTCTTT. Protein sequence: CASSLVGENTEAFF.

The chain recombines TRBV6-5 with TRBJ1-1; TRBD1 aligns across 7 bases. J gave up 4 bases and V 6 bases, and 8 bases lay outside the gene matches. CDR3 length: 14 amino acids. Per germline, CDR1 MNHEY and CDR2 SVGAGI. CDR3 nucleotide sequence: TGTGCCAGCAGCGCCGACAGGGTGGGCACTGAAGCTTTCTTT. It specifies CASSADRVGTEAFF.

The chain combines TRBV13 with TRBJ2-7; the match to TRBD2 covers 11 bases. CDR1 and CDR2 from the germline V gene are PRHDT and FYEKMQ (reference sequence). Trimming at V came to 5 bases and at J to 2 bases, leaving 5 bases not matched to a gene. CDR3 length: 15 amino acids. The CDR3 sequence is CASSQLAGGPYEQYF. The CDR3 DNA sequence: TGTGCCAGCAGCCAGCTAGCGGGGGGACCCTACGAGCAGTACTTC.

J is TRBJ2-1 and V is TRBV27; no definite D call. This CDR3 is 12 amino acids long. Germline CDR1 and CDR2: MNHEY and SMNVEV (reference sequence). Between the trimmed V and J ends, which lost 8 bases and 6 bases, there was a span of 11 bases. CDR3 in amino acids: CASGVAGNEQFF. The CDR3 nucleotides read TGTGCCAGCGGAGTAGCAGGCAATGAGCAGTTCTTC.

This chain uses TRBV5-8 with TRBJ2-7; TRBD2 matches 13 bases. The trim removed 4 bases at V and 2 bases at J, leaving 9 bases unmatched. CDR1 and CDR2 (germline): SGHTS, YDEGEE. The CDR3 loop spans 17 amino acids. In DNA form, the CDR3 reads TGTGCCAGCAGCCCGGGACTAGCGGGAAGGATACCCTACGAGCAGTACTTC. Translation: CASSPGLAGRIPYEQYF.

The chain recombines TRBV4-1 with TRBJ2-7; tentatively, D is TRBD2 (5 bases). V was cut by 1 base and J by 5 bases, with 18 bases left in between. The CDR3 runs to 16 residues. The V gene's germline CDR1 is MGHRA and CDR2 YSYEKL. The DNA for the CDR3 is TGCGCCAGCAGCCAAGGGGTGCTAGCTTCGTGGGACGAGCAGTACTTC. This codes for CASSQGVLASWDEQYF.